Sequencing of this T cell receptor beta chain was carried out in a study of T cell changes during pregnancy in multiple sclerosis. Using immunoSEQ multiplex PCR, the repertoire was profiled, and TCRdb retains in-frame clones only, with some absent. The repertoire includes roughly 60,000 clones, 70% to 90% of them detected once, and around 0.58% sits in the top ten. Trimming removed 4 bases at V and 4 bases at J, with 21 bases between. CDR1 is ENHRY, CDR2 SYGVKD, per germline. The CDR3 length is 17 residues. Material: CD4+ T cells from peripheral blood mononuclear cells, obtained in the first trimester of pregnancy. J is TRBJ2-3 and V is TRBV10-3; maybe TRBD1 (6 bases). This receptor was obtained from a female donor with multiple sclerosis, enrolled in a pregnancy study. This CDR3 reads CAISADLTGALADTQYF. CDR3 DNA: TGTGCCATCAGTGCCGACCTGACAGGCGCCTTAGCAGATACGCAGTATTTT.